The 10 T cell receptor beta chains below come from one sample, sequenced in a study of cytomegalovirus exposure and HLA in healthy donors. 13 Jbeta primers and 60 Vbeta primers were used for the PCR. Libraries were prepared by immunoSEQ multiplex PCR; TCRdb keeps only in-frame clonotypes and omits some of them. Of around 220,000 clones in the sample, less than 85% were seen once. Material: PBMCs. The receptor source for this set is a girl between 2 and 10 years old in good health and CMV-seronegative.

V and J are TRBV4-2 and TRBJ2-7, with TRBD2 matching over 9 bases. Germline CDR1 is LGHNA and CDR2 is YNFKEQ. The trim removed 2 bases at V and 1 base at J, leaving 3 bases unmatched. CDR3 length equals 15 residues. The CDR3 region is CASSQLTSGSYEQYF. The CDR3 DNA is TGTGCCAGCAGCCAATTGACTAGCGGTTCCTACGAGCAGTACTTC.

This chain connects TRBV29-1 to TRBJ2-7; possibly TRBD1 for D (5 bases). Germline V gene data show CDR1 as SQVTM and CDR2 as ANQGSEA. The CDR3 consists of 11 residues. V was trimmed by 7 bases and J by 3 bases, leaving 10 bases between them. The CDR3 DNA follows: TGCAGCGCCAAGGGGTTCTACGAGCAGTACTTC. Amino acids: CSAKGFYEQYF.

This clone has only one observation. The gene calls are TRBV6-1 and TRBJ1-2, with a tentative D call TRBD1 (5 bases). V was trimmed by 0 bases and J by 7 bases, leaving 6 bases between them. The CDR3 is 12 amino acids. Germline CDR1 and CDR2: MNHNS and SASEGT. DNA for the CDR3: TGTGCCAGCAGTGAAGCGCAGGGTGGCTACACCTTC. It codes for CASSEAQGGYTF.

V is TRBV6-6 and J is TRBJ1-5; D not resolved. CDR3 length: 13 amino acids. Germline lookup yields CDR1 MNHNY and CDR2 SVGAGI (reference sequence). Trimming stripped 8 bases from V and 3 bases from J, with 11 bases between. The CDR3 spells CASGPRINQPQHF. As DNA, the CDR3 is TGTGCCAGCGGGCCCCGGATCAATCAGCCCCAGCATTTT.

This clone has a handful of counts. The chain employs TRBV7-2 and TRBJ2-7; TRBD2 matches 8 bases. Germline CDR1 SGHTA, CDR2 FQGNSA. The CDR3 consists of 14 residues. After removal of 5 bases from V and 3 bases from J, the junction contained 6 bases not matched to a gene. The CDR3 loop is CASSQGLGVYEQYF. Written as DNA, the CDR3 is TGTGCCAGCAGCCAGGGACTAGGGGTCTACGAGCAGTACTTC.

The chain employs TRBV2 and TRBJ2-7; a possible D gene is TRBD2 (5 bases). From germline, CDR1 is SNHLY and CDR2 FYNNEI. This CDR3 has 14 residues. Trimming took 5 bases from V and 2 from J, leaving 13 bases between them. CDR3 residues: CASSMEAHTYEQYF. In DNA, the CDR3 is TGTGCCAGCAGTATGGAGGCCCATACCTACGAGCAGTACTTC.

The sample holds one count of this clone. The chain has TRBV5-1 and TRBJ2-5, with D perhaps matching TRBD1 (5 bases). CDR1 and CDR2 (germline): SGHRS, YFSETQ. V lost 4 bases and J 3 bases, leaving 13 bases between the germline ends. The length of the CDR3 is 14 residues. The CDR3 spells CASSPTEIKETQYF. The CDR3 nucleotides are TGCGCCAGCAGCCCGACAGAGATTAAAGAGACCCAGTACTTC.

V is TRBV6-4 and J is TRBJ2-7; TRBD2 might be the D (6 bases). The CDR3 is 13 amino acids. The ends were cut back, 11 bases at V and 6 bases at J, with 20 bases in the middle. The germline gives CDR1 MRHNA, CDR2 SNTAGT. The CDR3 DNA follows: TGTGCCCTCAAGGGAGGCCGGAGGGTCGAGCAGTACTTC. Translating it yields CALKGGRRVEQYF.

The J gene is TRBJ2-7, the V gene TRBV18; TRBD1 agrees at 7 bases. The CDR3 is made up of 17 amino acids. With 5 bases clipped from V and 1 base from J, the junction kept 14 bases outside the gene matches. Per germline, CDR1 KGHSH and CDR2 LQKENI. CDR3 region: CASSSRTGSTHSYEQYF. The CDR3 nucleotides are TGTGCCAGCTCATCCCGGACAGGTTCTACCCATTCCTACGAGCAGTACTTC.

This CDR3 is CASSRTAPATNEKLFF. The CDR3 DNA reads as TGTGCCAGCTCACGGACAGCGCCTGCAACTAATGAAAAACTGTTTTTT. J is TRBJ1-4 and V is TRBV18; tentative D call: TRBD1 (6 bases). V shed 4 bases and J shed 0 bases, with 12 bases lying between them. The CDR3 contains 16 residues. Germline CDR1 and CDR2: KGHSH and LQKENI.